This T cell receptor (beta chain) stems from a study of response to subunit inactivated influenza vaccine. Regarding the study as a whole: New T cells are recruited in small numbers by each seasonal influenza vaccination, according to the authors' suggestion.

This clonotype occurred a few times. What it recognizes is unknown. TCRdb passed the RT-PCR reads through MiXCR, listing each CDR3 protein once. The sample carries 650,000 to 700,000 distinct CDR3 sequences, roughly 14% recorded once. This CDR3 comprises 14 residues. Trimming cost V 0 bases and J 3 bases, with 9 bases left between them. CDR1 MNHEY and CDR2 SVGAGI come from the germline V gene. This clonotype was sampled from a man aged 45-65 years who received an inactivated influenza vaccine. This sample comprised PBMCs from blood, obtained 12 days after vaccination. The chain couples TRBV6-5 to TRBJ2-7, with D maybe TRBD2 (5 bases). The CDR3 DNA follows: TGTGCCAGCAGTTACTCCCGGGGTCACTACGAGCAGTACTTC. It specifies CASSYSRGHYEQYF.